One and the same sample provided the 29 T cell receptor beta chains below, sequenced in a study of T cell responses to AZD1222 COVID-19 vaccine. Here immunoSEQ multiplex PCR was the method, and the copy in TCRdb shows in-frame clones only, minus some. The profile covers some 130,000 clones, with roughly 90% appearing a single time and about 6% taken by the ten largest. The source material was peripheral blood, sampled on day 0 of AZD1222 vaccination. Receptors were obtained from an adult in good health.

This chain connects TRBV27 to TRBJ1-4, with D hard to call. Trimming removed 3 bases from V and 10 bases from J, with 9 bases in between. Germline CDR1 is MNHEY and CDR2 is SMNVEV (reference sequence). This CDR3 spans 12 amino acids. The CDR3 spells CASSFTGGKLFF. For the CDR3, the DNA is TGTGCCAGCAGTTTTACGGGAGGAAAACTGTTTTTT.

CDR3 nucleotides: TGTGCCTGGAGCAGCGAATTTTACACTGAAGCTTTCTTT. It is translated as CAWSSEFYTEAFF. The chain has TRBV30 and TRBJ1-1; D gene unclear. Trimming stripped 3 bases from V and 3 bases from J, with 11 bases between. The length of the CDR3 is 13 residues. CDR1 is GTSNPN and CDR2 is SVGIG in the germline V gene (reference sequence).

This clone was seen only once. The rearrangement joins TRBV2 to TRBJ2-3; 11 nucleotides agree with TRBD2. With V trimmed by 7 bases and J by 3 bases, 3 bases remained unmatched. CDR1 is SNHLY and CDR2 is FYNNEI in the germline V gene. The CDR3 totals 14 residues. CDR3 DNA: TGTGCCAGCAATCTAGCGGGGGGTACAGATACGCAGTATTTT. Protein sequence: CASNLAGGTDTQYF.

This rearrangement joins TRBV28 to TRBJ2-1; 9 bases are shared with TRBD2. The CDR3 length is 15 residues. V shed 6 bases, J shed 5 bases, and the junction held 8 bases outside the gene matches. CDR1 and CDR2 from the germline V gene are MDHEN and SYDVKM. The DNA of the CDR3 is TGTGCCAGCAGCCCTCGAGCGGGGGGCGACAATGAGCAGTTCTTC. Amino acid sequence: CASSPRAGGDNEQFF.

This clone was counted once. The chain links TRBV19 to TRBJ2-4, with 9 bases that match TRBD1. Germline lookup yields CDR1 LNHDA and CDR2 SQIVND (reference sequence). With 4 bases clipped from V and 7 bases from J, the junction kept 8 bases outside the gene matches. This CDR3 has 15 residues. The chain's CDR3 is CASSNLQGARNIQYF. CDR3 DNA: TGTGCCAGTAGTAATTTACAGGGGGCCCGGAACATTCAGTACTTC.

This chain links TRBV18 with TRBJ1-3; D unresolved. The ends were cut back, 1 base at V and 0 bases at J, with 13 bases in the middle. This CDR3 is built from 17 residues. Germline CDR1 and CDR2: KGHSH and LQKENI. The CDR3 bases are TGTGCCAGCTCACCACGGTCAGGCCCGAACTCTGGAAACACCATATATTTT. Its protein is CASSPRSGPNSGNTIYF. Combining the CDR3 with reference TRBV18 and TRBJ1-3 gives the whole variable domain NAGVMQNPRHLVRRRGQEARLRCSPMKGHSHVYWYRQLPEEGLKFMVYLQKENIIDESGMPKERFSAEFPKEGPSILRIQQVVRGDSAAYFCASSPRSGPNSGNTIYFGEGSWLTVV.

The chain combines TRBV7-9 with TRBJ2-5; 7 nucleotides align to TRBD2. Trimming took 4 bases from V and 5 from J; bases not matched to a gene: 7. The CDR3 consists of 14 residues. Germline assignment: CDR1 SEHNR and CDR2 FQNEAQ (reference sequence). As DNA, the CDR3 is TGTGCCAGCAGCTCAGGGTACGGGGGGGAGACCCAGTACTTC. It yields the protein CASSSGYGGETQYF. The full variable domain, its missing parts supplied by reference TRBV7-9 and TRBJ2-5, is DTGVSQNPRHKITKRGQNVTFRCDPISEHNRLYWYRQTLGQGPEFLTYFQNEAQLEKSRLLSDRFSAERPKGSFSTLEIQRTEQGDSAMYLCASSSGYGGETQYFGPGTRLLVL.

This sequence joins TRBV4-3 and TRBJ1-2, with 8 bases lining up with TRBD1. Germline CDR1 is LGHNA and CDR2 is YSLEER. V was pared by 3 bases and J by 5 bases, with 5 bases of the junction left unmatched. This CDR3 has 14 residues. CDR3 coding DNA: TGCGCCAGCAGCCAGTTACAGGGGGAGTATGGCTACACCTTC. The encoded protein is CASSQLQGEYGYTF.

This rearrangement joins TRBV5-1 to TRBJ2-7; the match to TRBD2 covers 12 bases. This CDR3 spans 16 amino acids. Trimming removed 0 bases from V and 3 bases from J; junction bases left unmatched: 4. Germline V gene sequence: CDR1 SGHRS, CDR2 YFSETQ. Written as DNA, the CDR3 is TGCGCCAGCAGCTTGGGACTAGCGGGGGACGGCTACGAGCAGTACTTC. Residues: CASSLGLAGDGYEQYF.

The genes are TRBV3-1 (or the pseudogene TRBV3-2) and TRBJ1-6; unclear D gene. The CDR3 contains 16 residues. CDR1 is LGHDT, CDR2 YNNKEL, per germline (reference sequence). Trimming stripped 2 bases from V and 5 bases from J, with 13 bases between. CDR3 sequence reads: CASSQRAGANNSPLHF. In DNA form, the CDR3 reads TGTGCCAGCAGCCAAAGGGCAGGCGCCAATAATTCACCCCTCCACTTT.

This clone was seen just once. V gene TRBV19 combines with J gene TRBJ2-3; either TRBD1 or TRBD2 may supply D (6 bases each). This CDR3 region has 16 residues. Germline assignment: CDR1 LNHDA and CDR2 SQIVND (reference sequence). V was shortened by 11 bases and J by 2 bases, with 23 bases between the two germline ends. The CDR3 here is CASTGSPAGPTDTQYF. The CDR3 DNA is TGTGCCTCGACAGGCTCCCCGGCGGGGCCCACAGATACGCAGTATTTT.

This clone was seen only once. The V and J genes are TRBV9 and TRBJ1-6, with 7 bases identical to TRBD1. The germline V gene encodes CDR1 SGDLS and CDR2 YYNGEE. The CDR3 is 13 amino acids. With V trimmed by 4 bases and J by 7 bases, 2 bases remained unmatched. DNA for the CDR3: TGTGCCAGCAGCCAGGGGGGGAATTCACCCCTCCACTTT. It is translated as CASSQGGNSPLHF.

V is TRBV27 and J is TRBJ1-1; 8 bases align to TRBD1. Germline V gene sequence: CDR1 MNHEY, CDR2 SMNVEV (reference sequence). The CDR3 is made up of 15 amino acids. V dropped 1 base and J dropped 1; count of bases not matched to a gene: 2. The CDR3 DNA is TGTGCCAGCAGTTTATTAACAGGGGGGAACACTGAAGCTTTCTTT. This gives the protein CASSLLTGGNTEAFF.

The CDR3 protein is CSVVTGLTEAFF. CDR3 coding DNA: TGCAGCGTTGTAACGGGCCTCACTGAAGCTTTCTTT. V gene TRBV29-1 combines with J gene TRBJ1-1; D gene uncertain. V was clipped by 4 bases and J by 4 bases, with 10 bases between them. Germline V gives CDR1 SQVTM, CDR2 ANQGSEA. The CDR3 totals 12 residues.

The V gene is TRBV28, the J gene TRBJ2-7, with a weak D call TRBD1 (5 bases). With 1 base removed from V and 6 bases from J, the gap between germline ends came to 16 bases. The CDR3 covers 15 residues. Germline CDR1 MDHEN, CDR2 SYDVKM. The CDR3 sequence: CASSLFSVGVPEQYF. CDR3 in DNA: TGTGCCAGCAGTTTATTTTCAGTAGGGGTCCCCGAGCAGTACTTC. The variable domain in full, completed from reference TRBV28 and TRBJ2-7, reads DVKVTQSSRYLVKRTGEKVFLECVQDMDHENMFWYRQDPGLGLRLIYFSYDVKMKEKGDIPEGYSVSREKKERFSLILESASTNQTSMYLCASSLFSVGVPEQYFGPGTRLTVT.

The CDR3 loop is CASSLVPNTEAFF. The CDR3 bases are TGTGCCAGCAGCTTAGTTCCGAACACTGAAGCTTTCTTT. The chain is built from TRBV11-3 and TRBJ1-1; D is unclear. Germline V gene data show CDR1 as SGHNT and CDR2 as YENEEA. This CDR3 is 13 amino acids long. The V end was cut by 1 base, the J end by 1 base, with 4 bases between.

This clone was recorded once. The V call is TRBV10-3, the J call TRBJ2-7, with D possibly being TRBD2 (5 bases). Trimming pared 2 bases from V and 1 base from J, leaving 12 bases between. Germline CDR1 ENHRY, CDR2 SYGVKD. CDR3 length: 15 amino acids. This CDR3 is CAISELSRESYEQYF. In DNA form, the CDR3 reads TGTGCCATCAGTGAGCTGAGTAGGGAGTCCTACGAGCAGTACTTC.

The chain links TRBV5-6 to TRBJ1-4, with no clear D. This CDR3 has 14 amino acids. Trimming shortened V by 2 bases and J by 0 bases, and 5 bases separated the two germline ends. CDR1 SGHDT and CDR2 YYEEEE come from the germline V gene. CDR3 protein: CASSFRTTNEKLFF. DNA for the CDR3: TGTGCCAGCAGCTTCAGGACAACTAATGAAAAACTGTTTTTT.

The V call is TRBV7-9, the J call TRBJ2-7; D not certain. Per germline, CDR1 SEHNR and CDR2 FQNEAQ (reference sequence). The CDR3 length is 13 residues. Trimming took off 3 bases at V and 2 bases at J, with 8 bases between the two ends. CDR3 residues: CASSFQDPYEQYF. The CDR3 DNA sequence: TGTGCCAGCAGCTTTCAAGATCCCTACGAGCAGTACTTC.

As to this clone: A read error is likely, as this CDR3 ends without the conserved phenylalanine or tryptophan. The CDR3 region is CASSIDSVNYGYTL. CDR3 DNA: TGTGCCAGTAGTATAGACAGCGTTAACTATGGCTACACCCTC. The rearrangement links TRBV19 to TRBJ1-2; D ambiguous. Germline V CDR1 and CDR2: LNHDA, SQIVND (reference sequence). The V end was cut by 0 bases, the J end by 1 base, with 6 bases between. The CDR3 runs 14 residues.

The V and J genes are TRBV29-1 and TRBJ1-4; the D gene is possibly TRBD1 (5 bases). The germline CDR1 and CDR2 sequences are SQVTM and ANQGSEA. V shed 5 bases and J shed 3 bases, with 10 bases lying between them. This CDR3 is 13 amino acids long. The CDR3 DNA reads TGCAGCGTTAGGGGTCGGGCTAATGAAAAACTGTTTTTT. Translation gives CSVRGRANEKLFF.

The V and J genes are TRBV4-3 and TRBJ1-3, with a weak D call TRBD1 (5 bases). Trimming removed 2 bases at V and 4 bases at J, with 15 bases between. CDR3 length equals 16 residues. Germline-derived CDR1 and CDR2 are LGHNA and YSLEER. CDR3: CASSQWGGGAGNTIYF. The CDR3 bases are TGCGCCAGCAGCCAATGGGGTGGGGGAGCGGGAAACACCATATATTTT.

The V and J genes are TRBV3-1 (or the pseudogene TRBV3-2) and TRBJ2-7; the D is unclear. CDR3 length: 14 amino acids. The ends were cut back, 5 bases at V and 2 bases at J, with 13 bases in the middle. Germline CDR1 LGHDT, CDR2 YNNKEL (reference sequence). This CDR3 reads CASSSLRSTYEQYF. CDR3 DNA: TGTGCCAGCAGCTCCCTCCGATCGACCTACGAGCAGTACTTC.

The chain employs TRBV6-4 and TRBJ2-2, with no clear D. This CDR3 is 14 amino acids long. Germline CDR1 MRHNA, CDR2 SNTAGT. The germline V and J ends were trimmed by 6 bases and 0 bases, with 8 bases remaining between them. CDR3: CASSVDANTGELFF. Written as DNA, the CDR3 is TGTGCCAGCAGCGTGGACGCGAACACCGGGGAGCTGTTTTTT.

V usage is TRBV6-2 or TRBV6-3 and J usage is TRBJ2-7; D is undetermined. The CDR3 extends over 13 amino acids. The germline gives CDR1 MNHEY, CDR2 SVGEGT. Trimming removed 0 bases from V and 2 bases from J, with 5 bases in between. As DNA, the CDR3 is TGTGCCAGCAGTTACTCTAAAACCTACGAGCAGTACTTC. Translating it yields CASSYSKTYEQYF.

The chain uses TRBV7-2 and TRBJ2-1; TRBD2 agrees at 14 bases. The CDR3 is made up of 18 amino acids. Trimming took 1 base from V and 2 from J; bases not matched to a gene: 4. The germline CDR1 and CDR2 sequences are SGHTA and FQGNSA. CDR3 residues: CASSLGLAGGHPYNEQFF. Written as DNA, the CDR3 is TGTGCCAGCAGCTTAGGACTAGCGGGGGGGCACCCCTACAATGAGCAGTTCTTC. Combining the CDR3 with reference TRBV7-2 and TRBJ2-1 gives the whole variable domain GAGVSQSPSNKVTEKGKDVELRCDPISGHTALYWYRQSLGQGLEFLIYFQGNSAPDKSGLPSDRFSAERTGGSVSTLTIQRTQQEDSAVYLCASSLGLAGGHPYNEQFFGPGTRLTVL.

CDR3 amino acids: CASNHPGETQYF. In DNA form, the CDR3 reads TGTGCCAGCAACCACCCCGGAGAGACCCAGTACTTC. The rearrangement joins TRBV6-5 to TRBJ2-5; D gene unclear. V lost 7 bases and J 4 bases, leaving 10 bases between the germline ends. This CDR3 comprises 12 residues. Germline V gives CDR1 MNHEY, CDR2 SVGAGI.

The chain uses TRBV2 and TRBJ1-2, with a weak D call TRBD1 (6 bases). Trimming took 4 bases from V and 6 from J, leaving 18 bases between them. This CDR3 has 15 amino acids. Looked up from germline, CDR1 is SNHLY and CDR2 is FYNNEI. This CDR3 is CASSVWEQGLDGYTF. CDR3 nucleotide sequence: TGTGCCAGCAGTGTCTGGGAACAGGGACTTGATGGCTACACCTTC.

This rearrangement joins TRBV5-5 to TRBJ1-1; the D is unclear. This CDR3 region has 11 residues. Trimming removed 4 bases at V and 3 bases at J, with 4 bases between. Germline V gene data show CDR1 as SGHKS and CDR2 as YYEKEE (reference sequence). The DNA of the CDR3 is TGTGCCAGCAGCATTGACACTGAAGCTTTCTTT. Translating gives CASSIDTEAFF.